What follows describes a single TCR beta chain. What it binds is not known. Naive CD8 cells lacked CD45RO, underwent positive selection for CCR7 and left out terminally differentiated effector memory CD45RA+ cells. Sequencing used immunoSEQ multiplex PCR; TCRdb keeps in-frame clones, though not all of them. The sample has millions of clones; about 94% are singletons. Germline CDR1 reads SGHKS; CDR2 reads YYEKEE (reference sequence). The CDR3 spans 16 residues. V shed 2 bases, J shed 2 bases, and the junction held 10 bases outside the gene matches. These data originate in a study of shared clonotypes between healthy human individuals. Points from the study as a whole: Across subsets, estimated richness was generally greater for naive than for memory populations.

Sequencing was done on a sample of naive CD8+ T cells sorted from blood. This sequence joins TRBV5-5 and TRBJ2-7; 7 bases are a match to TRBD2. The sequence derives from a young man in good health. CDR3 sequence (DNA): TGTGCCAGCAGCTTCCGAATTGGCGGGAGCCCCTACGAGCAGTACTTC. Translation gives CASSFRIGGSPYEQYF.